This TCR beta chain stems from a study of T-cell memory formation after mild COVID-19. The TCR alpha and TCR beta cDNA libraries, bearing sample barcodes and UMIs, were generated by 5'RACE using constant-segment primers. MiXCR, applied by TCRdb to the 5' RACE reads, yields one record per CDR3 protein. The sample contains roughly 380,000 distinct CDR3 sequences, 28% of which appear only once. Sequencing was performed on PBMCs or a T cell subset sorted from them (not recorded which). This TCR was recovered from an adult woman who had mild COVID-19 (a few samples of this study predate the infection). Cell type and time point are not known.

CDR3 residues: CASSKGLNEKLFF. The CDR3 DNA reads as TGTGCCAGCAGCAAGGGACTTAATGAAAAACTGTTTTTT. The chain carries TRBV7-9 and TRBJ1-4; the D gene is possibly TRBD1 (5 bases). The CDR3 is 13 residues long. CDR1 is SEHNR, CDR2 FQNEAQ, per germline (reference sequence). V lost 5 bases to trimming and J lost 4 bases, with 8 bases between them.